The 14 T cell receptor beta chains in this list originate from one sample, sequenced in a study of CD8 T cells in Susac syndrome. Reverse transcription of about 0.5 to 1 ug RNA was carried out with random hexamers. TCRdb ran MiXCR on the immunoSEQ multiplex PCR reads and lists one entry per CDR3 protein. The data show more than 200,000 distinct CDR3 sequences, with 94% seen just once and 0.15% to 0.2% held by the top ten. The sample taken for sequencing was CD4+ T cells from PBMCs. These receptor sequences come from a human donor with Susac syndrome.

The gene calls are TRBV2 and TRBJ2-2; 8 bases agree with TRBD2. CDR1 and CDR2 (germline): SNHLY, FYNNEI. The V and J ends lost 3 bases and 5 bases, in that order; junction bases with no gene match: 5. The CDR3 has 15 amino acids. CDR3 sequence: CASSDGGAQTGELFF. The DNA for the CDR3 is TGTGCCAGCAGTGACGGGGGGGCGCAGACCGGGGAGCTGTTTTTT.

The chain links TRBV7-2 to TRBJ2-6; the D is unclear. Germline CDR1 is SGHTA and CDR2 is FQGNSA. The CDR3 loop spans 15 amino acids. V shed 7 bases and J shed 2 bases, with 12 bases lying between them. CDR3 bases: TGTGCCAGCACCATTGAGGTAGCTGGGGCCAACGTCCTGACTTTC. It is translated as CASTIEVAGANVLTF.

A few counts support this clonotype. V and J are TRBV20-1 and TRBJ2-7; D remains ambiguous. V lost 5 bases, J lost 0 bases, and 5 bases lay in between. The CDR3 runs to 11 residues. The germline gives CDR1 DFQATT, CDR2 SNEGSKA (reference sequence). The CDR3 region is CSADGSYEQYF. In DNA, the CDR3 is TGCAGTGCTGATGGCTCCTACGAGCAGTACTTC.

This clonotype occurred a few times. The chain carries TRBV4-3 and TRBJ1-1, with TRBD1 matching 8 bases. CDR1 and CDR2 (germline): LGHNA, YSLEER. This CDR3 region has 13 residues. After removal of 2 bases from V and 7 bases from J, the junction contained 3 bases not matched to a gene. The CDR3: CASSQSGQGEAFF. The CDR3, as DNA: TGCGCCAGCAGCCAATCAGGACAGGGTGAAGCTTTCTTT.

The chain couples TRBV30 to TRBJ1-1, with D possibly matching TRBD1 (6 bases). The CDR3 spans 16 residues. Germline assignment: CDR1 GTSNPN and CDR2 SVGIG (reference sequence). V lost 0 bases and J lost 0, with 14 bases in between. DNA for the CDR3: TGTGCCTGGAGTGTGCAGGGGTGGAGGATGAACACTGAAGCTTTCTTT. Protein sequence: CAWSVQGWRMNTEAFF. The whole variable domain, filled in from reference TRBV30 and TRBJ1-1, reads SQTIHQWPATLVQPVGSPLSLECTVEGTSNPNLYWYRQAAGRGLQLLFYSVGIGQISSEVPQNLSASRPQDRQFILSSKKLLLSDSGFYLCAWSVQGWRMNTEAFFGQGTRLTVV.

V gene TRBV9 combines with J gene TRBJ2-1, with no clear D. The CDR3 sequence is 12 residues long. CDR1 and CDR2 from the germline V gene are SGDLS and YYNGEE. V lost 0 bases and J 5 bases, leaving 3 bases between the germline ends. The CDR3 loop is CASSVVHNEQFF. In DNA form, the CDR3 reads TGTGCCAGCAGCGTAGTACACAATGAGCAGTTCTTC. Combining the CDR3 with reference TRBV9 and TRBJ2-1 gives the whole variable domain DSGVTQTPKHLITATGQRVTLRCSPRSGDLSVYWYQQSLDQGLQFLIQYYNGEERAKGNILERFSAQQFPDLHSELNLSSLELGDSALYFCASSVVHNEQFFGPGTRLTVL.

J is TRBJ1-1 and V is TRBV18; TRBD1 might be the D (6 bases). The germline V gene has CDR1 KGHSH and CDR2 LQKENI. This CDR3 is 15 amino acids long. V was trimmed by 4 bases and J by 3 bases, leaving 15 bases between them. The CDR3 is CASSLGPRGYTEAFF. CDR3 coding DNA: TGTGCCAGCTCACTGGGTCCCAGGGGATACACTGAAGCTTTCTTT. Using reference TRBV18 and TRBJ1-1 for the parts outside the CDR3, the full variable domain is NAGVMQNPRHLVRRRGQEARLRCSPMKGHSHVYWYRQLPEEGLKFMVYLQKENIIDESGMPKERFSAEFPKEGPSILRIQQVVRGDSAAYFCASSLGPRGYTEAFFGQGTRLTVV.

The chain is built from TRBV27 and TRBJ1-6, with D unclear. The CDR3 has 17 residues. Trimming cost V 2 bases and J 0 bases, with 11 bases left between them. Germline CDR1 reads MNHEY; CDR2 reads SMNVEV (reference sequence). The CDR3: CASSLTAGSSYNSPLHF. CDR3 nucleotide sequence: TGTGCCAGCAGTTTAACGGCAGGCAGCTCCTATAATTCACCCCTCCACTTT.

This clonotype appeared a single time. The chain carries TRBV2 and TRBJ2-4, with 11 bases identical to TRBD2. This CDR3 has 14 residues. Germline values: CDR1 SNHLY, CDR2 FYNNEI. With V trimmed by 7 bases and J by 5 bases, 4 bases remained unmatched. In DNA form, the CDR3 reads TGTGCCAGCAAGGGGACTAGCGGTGAAAACATTCAGTACTTC. Amino acids: CASKGTSGENIQYF.

The genes are TRBV20-1 and TRBJ1-1; tentatively, D is TRBD1 (5 bases). Trimming pared 6 bases from V and 4 bases from J, leaving 15 bases between. The CDR3 totals 13 residues. Germline-derived CDR1 and CDR2 are DFQATT and SNEGSKA (reference sequence). The CDR3 protein is CSARTTWGTEAFF. The DNA of the CDR3 is TGCAGTGCCAGGACAACCTGGGGCACTGAAGCTTTCTTT.

The V call is TRBV7-2, the J call TRBJ2-2; 13 bases agree with TRBD2. Looked up from germline, CDR1 is SGHTA and CDR2 is FQGNSA. After removal of 5 bases from V and 2 bases from J, the junction contained 5 bases not matched to a gene. CDR3 length equals 17 residues. The CDR3 sequence: CASSITSGGANTGELFF. CDR3 nucleotide sequence: TGTGCCAGCAGCATCACTAGCGGGGGGGCAAACACCGGGGAGCTGTTTTTT.

The chain uses TRBV20-1 and TRBJ2-7; TRBD1 agrees at 8 bases. This CDR3 spans 13 amino acids. Germline-derived CDR1 and CDR2 are DFQATT and SNEGSKA (reference sequence). Unmatched junction bases numbered 6, after V lost 5 bases and J lost 3 bases. The CDR3, as DNA: TGCAGTGCTGATACAGGGGGGTACTACGAGCAGTACTTC. The encoded protein is CSADTGGYYEQYF.

V usage is TRBV5-1 and J usage is TRBJ2-7, with TRBD1 matching 10 bases. There are 14 residues in the CDR3. The V gene's germline CDR1 is SGHRS and CDR2 YFSETQ. Losses at the gene ends were 4 bases for V and 5 bases for J; bases not matched to a gene: 6. CDR3 sequence reads: CASSAGTGEDEQYF. CDR3 DNA sequence: TGCGCCAGCAGCGCCGGGACAGGGGAAGACGAGCAGTACTTC.

The CDR3 DNA sequence: TGTGCCAGCAGCCCCGGGAGGGGAGTTGAAAAACTGTTTTTT. Amino acid sequence: CASSPGRGVEKLFF. The rearrangement links TRBV12-3 or TRBV12-4 to TRBJ1-4, with D perhaps matching TRBD1 (5 bases). CDR3 length: 14 amino acids. The V end was cut by 6 bases, the J end by 7 bases, with 15 bases between.